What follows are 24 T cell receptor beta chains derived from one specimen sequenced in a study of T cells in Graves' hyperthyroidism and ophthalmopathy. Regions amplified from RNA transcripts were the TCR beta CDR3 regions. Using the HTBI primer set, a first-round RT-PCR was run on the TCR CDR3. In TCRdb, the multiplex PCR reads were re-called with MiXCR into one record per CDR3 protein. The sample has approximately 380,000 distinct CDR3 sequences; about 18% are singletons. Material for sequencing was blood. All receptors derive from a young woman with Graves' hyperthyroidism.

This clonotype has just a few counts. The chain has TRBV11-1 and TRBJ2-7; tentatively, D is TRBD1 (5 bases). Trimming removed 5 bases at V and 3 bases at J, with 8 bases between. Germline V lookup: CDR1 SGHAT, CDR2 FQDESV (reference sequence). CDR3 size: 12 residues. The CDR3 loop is CASSAGYYEQYF. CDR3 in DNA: TGTGCCAGCAGCGCAGGGTACTACGAGCAGTACTTC.

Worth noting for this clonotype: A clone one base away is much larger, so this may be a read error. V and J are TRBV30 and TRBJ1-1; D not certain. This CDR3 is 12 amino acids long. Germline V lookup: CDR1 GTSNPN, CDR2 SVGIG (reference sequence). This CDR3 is CAWSKPSYTAVF. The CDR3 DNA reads TGTGCCTGGAGTAAACCTTCTTATACCGCTGTCTTT.

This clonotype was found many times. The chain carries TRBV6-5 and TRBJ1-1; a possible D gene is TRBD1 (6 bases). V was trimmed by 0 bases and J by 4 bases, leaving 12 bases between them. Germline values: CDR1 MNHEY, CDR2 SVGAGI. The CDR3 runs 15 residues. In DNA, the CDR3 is TGTGCCAGCAGTTACTCGGGCAGGGGAGGCACTGAAGCTTTCTTT. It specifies CASSYSGRGGTEAFF.

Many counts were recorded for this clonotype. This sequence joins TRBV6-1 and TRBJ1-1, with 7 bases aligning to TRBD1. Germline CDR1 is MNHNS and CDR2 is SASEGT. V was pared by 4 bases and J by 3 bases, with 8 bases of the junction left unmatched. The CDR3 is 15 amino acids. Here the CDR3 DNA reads TGTGCCAGCAGTGGGCAACAGGGGTGGGACACTGAAGCTTTCTTT. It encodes CASSGQQGWDTEAFF.

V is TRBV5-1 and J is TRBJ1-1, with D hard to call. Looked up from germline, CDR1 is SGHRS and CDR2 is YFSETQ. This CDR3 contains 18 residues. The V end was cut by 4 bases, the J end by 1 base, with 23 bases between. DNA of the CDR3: TGCGCCAGCAGCCATACCAACCTCAGGACCGCGAAGAACACTGAAGCTTTCTTT. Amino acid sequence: CASSHTNLRTAKNTEAFF.

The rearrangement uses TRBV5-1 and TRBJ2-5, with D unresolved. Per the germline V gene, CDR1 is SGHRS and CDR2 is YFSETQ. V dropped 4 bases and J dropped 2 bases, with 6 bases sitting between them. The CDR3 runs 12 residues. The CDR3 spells CASSTLQETQYF. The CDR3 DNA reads TGCGCCAGCAGCACCTTACAAGAGACCCAGTACTTC.

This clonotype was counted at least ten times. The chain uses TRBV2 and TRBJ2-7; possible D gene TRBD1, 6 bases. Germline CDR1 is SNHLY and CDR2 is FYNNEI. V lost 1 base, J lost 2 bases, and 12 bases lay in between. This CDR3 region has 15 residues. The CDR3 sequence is CASSEGQAVAYEQYF. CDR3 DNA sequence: TGTGCCAGCAGTGAAGGACAGGCGGTAGCCTACGAGCAGTACTTC.

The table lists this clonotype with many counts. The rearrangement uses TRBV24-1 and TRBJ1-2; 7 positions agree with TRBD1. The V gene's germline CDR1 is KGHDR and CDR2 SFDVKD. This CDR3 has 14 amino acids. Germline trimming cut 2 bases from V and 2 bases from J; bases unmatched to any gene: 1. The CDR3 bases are TGTGCCACCAGTGATTCGGACAGGAACTATGGCTACACCTTC. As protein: CATSDSDRNYGYTF.

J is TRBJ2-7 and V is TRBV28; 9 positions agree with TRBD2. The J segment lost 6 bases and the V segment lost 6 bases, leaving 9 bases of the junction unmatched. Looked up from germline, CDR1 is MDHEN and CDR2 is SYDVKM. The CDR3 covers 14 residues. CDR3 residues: CASRLAGSLGEQYF. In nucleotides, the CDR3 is TGTGCCAGCAGGCTAGCGGGATCCCTCGGCGAGCAGTACTTC.

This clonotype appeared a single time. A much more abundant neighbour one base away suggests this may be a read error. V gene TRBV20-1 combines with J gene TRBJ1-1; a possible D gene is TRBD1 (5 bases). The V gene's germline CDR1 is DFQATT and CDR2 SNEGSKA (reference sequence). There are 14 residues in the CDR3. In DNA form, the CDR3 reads TGCAGTGCTAGGCTCGGGGGAGGTGACACTGAAGCTTGCTTT. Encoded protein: CSARLGGGDTEACF.

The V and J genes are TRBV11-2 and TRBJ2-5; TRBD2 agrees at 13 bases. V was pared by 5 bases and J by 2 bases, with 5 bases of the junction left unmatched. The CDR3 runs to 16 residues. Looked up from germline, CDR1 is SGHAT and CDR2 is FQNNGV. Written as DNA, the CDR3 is TGTGCCAGCAGCGCCGGACTAGCGGGGGTTCAAGAGACCCAGTACTTC. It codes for CASSAGLAGVQETQYF.

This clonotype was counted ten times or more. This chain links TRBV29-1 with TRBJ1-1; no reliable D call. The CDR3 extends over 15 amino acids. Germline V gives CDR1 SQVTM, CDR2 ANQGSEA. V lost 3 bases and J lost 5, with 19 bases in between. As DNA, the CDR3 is TGCAGCGTTGAGATCGCCCTCGCGGCGGGGACTGAAGCTTTCTTT. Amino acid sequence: CSVEIALAAGTEAFF.

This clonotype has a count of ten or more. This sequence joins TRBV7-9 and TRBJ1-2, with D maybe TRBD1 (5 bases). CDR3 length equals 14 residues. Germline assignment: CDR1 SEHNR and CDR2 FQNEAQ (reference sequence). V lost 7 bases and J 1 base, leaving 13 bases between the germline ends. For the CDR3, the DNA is TGTGCCAGCAAAGGGGCAGAAAGTAACTATGGCTACACCTTC. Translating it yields CASKGAESNYGYTF.

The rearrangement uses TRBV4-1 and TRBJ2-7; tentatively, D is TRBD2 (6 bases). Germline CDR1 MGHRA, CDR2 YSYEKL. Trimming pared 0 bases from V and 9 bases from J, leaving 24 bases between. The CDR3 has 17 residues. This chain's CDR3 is CASSQDPSGGLFMGQYF. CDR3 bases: TGCGCCAGCAGCCAAGACCCTAGTGGAGGGTTGTTTATGGGGCAGTACTTC.

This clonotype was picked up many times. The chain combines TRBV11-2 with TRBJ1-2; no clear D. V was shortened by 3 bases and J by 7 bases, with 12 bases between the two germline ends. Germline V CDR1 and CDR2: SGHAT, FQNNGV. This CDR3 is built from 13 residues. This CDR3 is CASSLDSTRGYTF. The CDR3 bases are TGTGCCAGCAGCTTGGATTCTACCCGTGGCTACACCTTC. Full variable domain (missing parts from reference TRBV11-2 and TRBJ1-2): EAGVAQSPRYKIIEKRQSVAFWCNPISGHATLYWYQQILGQGPKLLIQFQNNGVVDDSQLPKDRFSAERLKGVDSTLKIQPAKLEDSAVYLCASSLDSTRGYTFGSGTRLTVV.

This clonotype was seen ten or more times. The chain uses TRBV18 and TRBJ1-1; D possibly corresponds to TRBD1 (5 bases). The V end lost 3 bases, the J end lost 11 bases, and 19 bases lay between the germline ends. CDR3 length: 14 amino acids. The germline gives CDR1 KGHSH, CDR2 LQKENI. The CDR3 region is CASSPVRENGGAFF. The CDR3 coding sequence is TGTGCCAGCTCACCCGTCAGGGAAAACGGTGGTGCTTTCTTT.

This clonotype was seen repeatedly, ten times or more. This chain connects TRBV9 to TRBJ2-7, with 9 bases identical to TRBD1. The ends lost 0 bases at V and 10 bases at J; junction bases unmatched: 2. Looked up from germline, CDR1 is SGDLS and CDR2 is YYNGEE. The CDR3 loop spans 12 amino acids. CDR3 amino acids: CASSVDRGRQYF. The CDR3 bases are TGTGCCAGCAGCGTAGACAGGGGGCGTCAGTACTTC.

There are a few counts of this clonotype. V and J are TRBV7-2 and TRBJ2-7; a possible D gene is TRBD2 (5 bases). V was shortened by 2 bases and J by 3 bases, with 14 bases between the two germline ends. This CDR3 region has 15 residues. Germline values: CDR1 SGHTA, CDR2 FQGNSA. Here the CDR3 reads CASSLRLADFYEQYF. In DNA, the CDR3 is TGTGCCAGCAGCTTAAGGCTAGCTGATTTCTACGAGCAGTACTTC.

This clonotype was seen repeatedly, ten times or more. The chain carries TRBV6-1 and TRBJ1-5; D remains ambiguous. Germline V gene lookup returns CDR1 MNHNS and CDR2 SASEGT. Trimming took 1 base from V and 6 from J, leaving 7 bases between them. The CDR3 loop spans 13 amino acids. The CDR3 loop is CASSEVAIQPQHF. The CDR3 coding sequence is TGTGCCAGCAGTGAAGTGGCAATTCAGCCCCAGCATTTT.

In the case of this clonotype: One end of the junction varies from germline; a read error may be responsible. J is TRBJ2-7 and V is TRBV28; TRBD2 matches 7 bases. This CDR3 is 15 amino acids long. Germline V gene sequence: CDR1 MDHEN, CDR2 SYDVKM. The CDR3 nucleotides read TGTGCAAGCAGTCATACGGGTCTAGCGGTCCACGAGCAGTACTTC. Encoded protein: CASSHTGLAVHEQYF.

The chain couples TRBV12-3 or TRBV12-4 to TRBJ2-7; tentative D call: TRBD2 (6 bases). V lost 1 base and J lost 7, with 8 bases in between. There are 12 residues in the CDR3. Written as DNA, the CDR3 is TGTGCCAGCAGTTTAGGGGAGGCTGAGCAGTACTTC. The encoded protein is CASSLGEAEQYF.

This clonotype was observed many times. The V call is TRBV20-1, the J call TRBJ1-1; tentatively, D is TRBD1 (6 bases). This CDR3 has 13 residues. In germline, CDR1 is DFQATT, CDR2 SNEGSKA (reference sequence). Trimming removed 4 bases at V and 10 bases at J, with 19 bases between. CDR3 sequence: CSAKTGTLLTAFF. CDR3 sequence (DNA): TGCAGTGCTAAGACAGGTACATTGTTGACAGCTTTCTTT.

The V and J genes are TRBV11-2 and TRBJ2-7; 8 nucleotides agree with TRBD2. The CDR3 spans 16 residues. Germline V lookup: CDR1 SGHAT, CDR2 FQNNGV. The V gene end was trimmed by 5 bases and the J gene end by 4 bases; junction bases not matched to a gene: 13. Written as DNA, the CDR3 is TGTGCCAGCAGCCAAGATCGCGCGGGGGGTCTGTACGAGCAGTACTTC. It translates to CASSQDRAGGLYEQYF.

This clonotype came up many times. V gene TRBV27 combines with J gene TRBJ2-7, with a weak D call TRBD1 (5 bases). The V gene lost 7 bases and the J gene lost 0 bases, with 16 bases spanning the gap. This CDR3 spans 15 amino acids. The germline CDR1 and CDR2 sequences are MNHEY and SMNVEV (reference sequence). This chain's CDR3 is CASTSLRTRSYEQYF. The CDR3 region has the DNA TGTGCCAGCACCTCGCTGAGGACACGCTCCTACGAGCAGTACTTC.